The 4 T cell receptor beta chains in this list originate from one sample, sequenced in a study of shared clonotypes between healthy human individuals. The method was immunoSEQ multiplex PCR; TCRdb's version includes in-frame clones alone and lacks a portion of them. Here the sample spans 2,500,000 or so clones, 80% to 95% being singletons. The material sequenced was naive CD4+ T cells from PBMCs. The subset: CD45RA+ positively selected. The receptor set was obtained from a man between 18 and 35 years old in good health. Some clones in this sample may be carry-over from other donors' samples.

The chain combines TRBV5-1 with TRBJ2-2; D tentatively reads TRBD1 or TRBD2 (5 bases each). V was shortened by 5 bases and J by 5 bases, with 16 bases between the two germline ends. Germline V gives CDR1 SGHRS, CDR2 YFSETQ. This CDR3 spans 15 amino acids. CDR3 protein: CASRFGTVGTGELFF. DNA for the CDR3: TGCGCCAGCAGATTCGGGACGGTAGGGACCGGGGAGCTGTTTTTT.

This clone showed up just once. The chain couples TRBV28 to TRBJ2-7; TRBD1 might be the D (5 bases). V lost 3 bases, J lost 2 bases, and 17 bases lay in between. Germline assignment: CDR1 MDHEN and CDR2 SYDVKM. The CDR3 loop spans 16 amino acids. This chain's CDR3 is CASSFSSREKAYEQYF. The CDR3 DNA follows: TGTGCCAGCAGTTTTAGTAGCAGGGAAAAAGCCTACGAGCAGTACTTC.

The chain joins TRBV19 to TRBJ1-5; D unclear. The CDR3 totals 14 residues. Germline V gene data show CDR1 as LNHDA and CDR2 as SQIVND (reference sequence). V gave up 5 bases and J gave up 5 bases, with 13 bases separating them. The CDR3 loop is CASSWGRADQPQHF. In DNA form, the CDR3 reads TGTGCCAGTAGTTGGGGAAGGGCCGATCAGCCCCAGCATTTT.

The chain couples TRBV7-6 to TRBJ1-1; D might be TRBD1 (5 bases). Germline CDR1 reads SGHVS; CDR2 reads FNYEAQ. Trimming pared 1 base from V and 5 bases from J, leaving 11 bases between. The CDR3 consists of 14 residues. CDR3 sequence: CASSLGRGTTEAFF. In DNA form, the CDR3 reads TGTGCCAGCAGCTTAGGAAGGGGCACTACTGAAGCTTTCTTT.